One and the same sample provided the 6 T cell receptor beta chains below, sequenced in a study of T-cell memory formation after mild COVID-19. TCRdb re-called the 5' RACE reads with MiXCR, one entry per CDR3 protein. The sample lists about 170,000 distinct CDR3 sequences, over 10% occurring once. What was sequenced was PBMCs or a T cell subset sorted from them (not recorded which). These TCRs come from a man aged 18 to 35 who had mild COVID-19 (a few samples of this study predate the infection). Cell type and time point are not known.

The rearrangement uses TRBV10-3 and TRBJ1-5; 9 bases fit TRBD1. The trim removed 3 bases at V and 2 bases at J, leaving 2 bases unmatched. The length of the CDR3 is 15 residues. Looked up from germline, CDR1 is ENHRY and CDR2 is SYGVKD. DNA for the CDR3: TGTGCCATCAGTGAAACAGGGGGCGGCAATCAGCCCCAGCATTTT. This translates into CAISETGGGNQPQHF.

This clonotype was counted many times. The chain combines TRBV7-2 with TRBJ2-5, with TRBD2 matching over 8 bases. Germline trimming cut 7 bases from V and 3 bases from J; bases unmatched to any gene: 7. This CDR3 is 14 amino acids long. Germline V gene sequence: CDR1 SGHTA, CDR2 FQGNSA. DNA of the CDR3: TGTGCCAGCACCGTCGGCGGGGGGAAAGAGACCCAGTACTTC. Translation gives CASTVGGGKETQYF.

In this sample, this clonotype turned up a few times. The chain links TRBV4-3 to TRBJ2-1; 10 nucleotides agree with TRBD2. Germline values: CDR1 LGHNA, CDR2 YSLEER. The V and J ends lost 1 base and 8 bases, in that order; junction bases with no gene match: 5. The CDR3 extends over 15 amino acids. CDR3 nucleotides: TGCGCCAGCAGCCAAGGACTAGCGGGTTTAGATGAGCAGTTCTTC. It yields the protein CASSQGLAGLDEQFF.

A note on this clonotype: Because the CDR3's place on the DNA is in doubt, the DNA is left out and the CDR3 is given as listed by TCRdb. This chain joins TRBV12-3 or TRBV12-4 and TRBJ1-2; the D call of TRBD1 is as the table states it, not checked on the DNA. Both ends counted, the CDR3 spans 12 residues. The CDR3 protein is CASSWGQGASTF.

The chain has TRBV18 and TRBJ1-1; unclear D gene. V was clipped by 0 bases and J by 3 bases, with 11 bases between them. Germline V gene lookup returns CDR1 KGHSH and CDR2 LQKENI. This CDR3 has 15 residues. CDR3 protein: CASSPPPGGHTEAFF. The CDR3, as DNA: TGTGCCAGCTCACCACCGCCAGGAGGTCACACTGAAGCTTTCTTT.

This clonotype has more than one count but fewer than ten. The chain uses TRBV6-5 and TRBJ1-1; D not certain. Trimming removed 2 bases at V and 3 bases at J, with 10 bases between. In germline, CDR1 is MNHEY, CDR2 SVGAGI. The CDR3 sequence is 14 residues long. As DNA, the CDR3 is TGTGCCAGCAGTTACGGGCGTCACGACACTGAAGCTTTCTTT. It is translated as CASSYGRHDTEAFF.